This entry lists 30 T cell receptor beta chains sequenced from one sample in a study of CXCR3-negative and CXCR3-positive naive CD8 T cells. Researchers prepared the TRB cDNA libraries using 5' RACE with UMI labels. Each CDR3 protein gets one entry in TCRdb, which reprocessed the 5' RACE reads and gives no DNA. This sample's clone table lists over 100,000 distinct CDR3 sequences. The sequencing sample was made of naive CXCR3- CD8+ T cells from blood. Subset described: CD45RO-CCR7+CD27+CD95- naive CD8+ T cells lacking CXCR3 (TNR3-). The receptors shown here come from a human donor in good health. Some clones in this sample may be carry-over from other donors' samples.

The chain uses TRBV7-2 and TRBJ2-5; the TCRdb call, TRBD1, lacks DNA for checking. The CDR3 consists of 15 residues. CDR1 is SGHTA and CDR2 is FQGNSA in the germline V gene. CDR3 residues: CASSWGVRGGETQYF.

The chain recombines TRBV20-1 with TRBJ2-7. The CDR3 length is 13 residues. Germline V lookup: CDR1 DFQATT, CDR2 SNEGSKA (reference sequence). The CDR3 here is CSADSVVDYEQYF.

CDR3 loop: CASTPGQASTDTQYF. V usage is TRBV23-1 and J usage is TRBJ2-3; the TCRdb D gene call, TRBD1, has no DNA to confirm it. TRBV23-1 is assigned to the ORF class and has an uncertain function. The CDR3 runs 15 residues.

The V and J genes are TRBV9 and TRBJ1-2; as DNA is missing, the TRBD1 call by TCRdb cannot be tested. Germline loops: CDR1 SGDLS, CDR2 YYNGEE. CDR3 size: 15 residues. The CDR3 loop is CASSVTGTTNYGYTF.

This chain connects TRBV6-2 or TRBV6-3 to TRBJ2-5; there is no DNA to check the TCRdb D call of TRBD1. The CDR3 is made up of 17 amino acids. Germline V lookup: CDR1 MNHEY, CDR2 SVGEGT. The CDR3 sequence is CASSLRVWTDYQETQYF.

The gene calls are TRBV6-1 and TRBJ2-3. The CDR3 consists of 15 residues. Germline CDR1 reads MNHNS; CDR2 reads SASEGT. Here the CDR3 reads CASSEATEYTDTQYF.

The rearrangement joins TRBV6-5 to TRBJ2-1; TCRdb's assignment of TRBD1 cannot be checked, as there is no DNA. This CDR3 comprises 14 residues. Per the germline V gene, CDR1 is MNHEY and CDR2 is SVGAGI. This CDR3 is CASSLQGTYNEQFF.

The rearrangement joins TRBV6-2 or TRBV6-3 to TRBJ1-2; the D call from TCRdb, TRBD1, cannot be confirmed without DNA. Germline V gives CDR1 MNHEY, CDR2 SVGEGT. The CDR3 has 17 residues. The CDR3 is CASSSSGTGGVGYGYTF.

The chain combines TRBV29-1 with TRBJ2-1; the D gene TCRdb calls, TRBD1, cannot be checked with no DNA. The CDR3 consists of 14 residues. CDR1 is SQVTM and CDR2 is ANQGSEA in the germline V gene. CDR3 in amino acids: CSGWDSRSYNEQFF.

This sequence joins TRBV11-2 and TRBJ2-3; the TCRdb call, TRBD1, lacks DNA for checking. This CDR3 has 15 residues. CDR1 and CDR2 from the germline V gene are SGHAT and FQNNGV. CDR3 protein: CASSSRTGVEDTQYF.

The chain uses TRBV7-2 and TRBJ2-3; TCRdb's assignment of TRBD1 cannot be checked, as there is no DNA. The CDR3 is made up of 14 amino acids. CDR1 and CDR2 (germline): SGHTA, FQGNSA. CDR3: CASSRNVGAGWQYF.

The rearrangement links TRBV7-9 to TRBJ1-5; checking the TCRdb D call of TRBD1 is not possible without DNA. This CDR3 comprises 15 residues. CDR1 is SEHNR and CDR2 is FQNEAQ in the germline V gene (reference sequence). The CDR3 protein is CASSFTGGARQPQHF.

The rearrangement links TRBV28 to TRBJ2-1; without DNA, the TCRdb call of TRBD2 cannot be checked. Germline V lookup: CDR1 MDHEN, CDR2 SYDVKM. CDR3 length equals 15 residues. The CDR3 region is CASSLLGGGYNEQFF.

CDR3 sequence reads: CSVVGQGNTEAFF. The chain combines TRBV29-1 with TRBJ1-1; TCRdb designates TRBD1, a call that cannot be tested without DNA. This CDR3 contains 13 residues. Germline values: CDR1 SQVTM, CDR2 ANQGSEA.

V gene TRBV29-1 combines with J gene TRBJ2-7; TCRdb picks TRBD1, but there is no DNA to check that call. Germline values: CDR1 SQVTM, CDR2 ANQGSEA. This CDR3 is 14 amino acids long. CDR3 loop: CSVGGGHEPYEQYF.

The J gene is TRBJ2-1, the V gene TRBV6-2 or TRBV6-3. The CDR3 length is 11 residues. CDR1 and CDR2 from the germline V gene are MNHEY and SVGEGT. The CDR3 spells CASSLAYEQFF.

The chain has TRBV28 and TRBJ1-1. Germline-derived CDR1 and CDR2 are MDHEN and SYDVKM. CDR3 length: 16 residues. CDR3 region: CASTISHWDGNTEAFF.

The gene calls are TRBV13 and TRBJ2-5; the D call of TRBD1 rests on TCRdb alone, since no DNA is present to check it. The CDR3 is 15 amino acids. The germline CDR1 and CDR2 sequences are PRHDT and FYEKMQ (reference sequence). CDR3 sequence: CASSFKVGPQETQYF.

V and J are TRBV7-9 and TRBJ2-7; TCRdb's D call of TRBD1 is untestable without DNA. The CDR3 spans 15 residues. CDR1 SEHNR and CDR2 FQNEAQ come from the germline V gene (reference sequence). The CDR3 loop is CASSLALGDNYEQYF.

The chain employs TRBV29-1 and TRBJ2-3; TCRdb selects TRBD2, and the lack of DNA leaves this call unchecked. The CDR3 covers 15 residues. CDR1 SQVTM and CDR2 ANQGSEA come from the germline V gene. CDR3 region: CSVEGRDWSTDTQYF.

CDR3 region: CASSLTGGSEAFF. The chain employs TRBV7-2 and TRBJ1-1; the D call of TRBD1 rests on TCRdb alone, since no DNA is present to check it. Germline CDR1 and CDR2: SGHTA and FQGNSA. The CDR3 spans 13 residues.

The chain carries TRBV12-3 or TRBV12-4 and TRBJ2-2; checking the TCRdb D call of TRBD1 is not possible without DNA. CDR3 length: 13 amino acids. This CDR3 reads CVGGRANTGELFF.

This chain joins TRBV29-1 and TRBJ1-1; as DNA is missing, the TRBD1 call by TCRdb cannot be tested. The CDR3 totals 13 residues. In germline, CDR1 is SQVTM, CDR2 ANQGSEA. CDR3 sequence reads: CSVFRDSNTEAFF.

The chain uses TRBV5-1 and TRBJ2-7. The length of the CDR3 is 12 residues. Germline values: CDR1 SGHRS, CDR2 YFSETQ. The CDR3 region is CASSLTEYEQYF.

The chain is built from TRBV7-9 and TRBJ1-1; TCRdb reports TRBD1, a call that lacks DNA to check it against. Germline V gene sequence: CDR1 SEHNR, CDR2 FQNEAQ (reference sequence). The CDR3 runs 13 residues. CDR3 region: CASSPLDRGEAFF.

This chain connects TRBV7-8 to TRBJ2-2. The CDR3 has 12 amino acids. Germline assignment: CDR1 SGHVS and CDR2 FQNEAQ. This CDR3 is CASSSATGELFF.

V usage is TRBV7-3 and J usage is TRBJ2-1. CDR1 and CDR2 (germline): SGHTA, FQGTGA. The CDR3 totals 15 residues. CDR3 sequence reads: CASSLEWSSYNEQFF.

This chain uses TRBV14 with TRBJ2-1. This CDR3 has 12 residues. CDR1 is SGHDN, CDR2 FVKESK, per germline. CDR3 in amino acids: CASSQWYNEQFF.

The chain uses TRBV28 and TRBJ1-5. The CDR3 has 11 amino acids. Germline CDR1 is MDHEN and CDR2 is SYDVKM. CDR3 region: CASSLGWPQHF.

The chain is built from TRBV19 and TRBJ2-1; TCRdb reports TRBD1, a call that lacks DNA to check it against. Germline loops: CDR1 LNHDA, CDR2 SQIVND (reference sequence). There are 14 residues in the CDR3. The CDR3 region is CASSPWAGNNEQFF.